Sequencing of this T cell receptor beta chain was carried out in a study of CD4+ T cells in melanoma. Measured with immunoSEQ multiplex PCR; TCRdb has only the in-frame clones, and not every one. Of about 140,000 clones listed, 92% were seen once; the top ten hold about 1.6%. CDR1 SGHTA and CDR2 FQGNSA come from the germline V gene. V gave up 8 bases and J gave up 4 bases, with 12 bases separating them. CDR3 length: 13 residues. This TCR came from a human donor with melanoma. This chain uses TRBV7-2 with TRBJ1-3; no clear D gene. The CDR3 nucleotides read TGTGCCAGCGGCATTGGGAACGGAAACACCATATATTTT. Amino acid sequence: CASGIGNGNTIYF.